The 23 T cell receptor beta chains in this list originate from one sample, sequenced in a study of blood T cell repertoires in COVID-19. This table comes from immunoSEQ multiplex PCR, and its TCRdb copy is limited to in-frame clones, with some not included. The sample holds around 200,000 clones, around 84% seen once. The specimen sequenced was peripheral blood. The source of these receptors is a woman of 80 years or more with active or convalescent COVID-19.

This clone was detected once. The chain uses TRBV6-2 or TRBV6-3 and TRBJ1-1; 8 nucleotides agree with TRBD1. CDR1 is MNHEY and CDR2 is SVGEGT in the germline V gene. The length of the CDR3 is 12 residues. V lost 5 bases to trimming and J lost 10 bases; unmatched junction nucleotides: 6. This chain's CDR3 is CASSPLQGGAFF. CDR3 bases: TGTGCCAGCAGTCCCTTACAGGGGGGAGCTTTCTTT.

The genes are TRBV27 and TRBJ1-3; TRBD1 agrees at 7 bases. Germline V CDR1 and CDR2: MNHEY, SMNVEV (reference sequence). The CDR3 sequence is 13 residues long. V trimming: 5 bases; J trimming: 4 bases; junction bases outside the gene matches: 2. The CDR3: CASSKTGGNTIYF. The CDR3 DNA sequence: TGTGCCAGCAGTAAGACAGGGGGAAACACCATATATTTT.

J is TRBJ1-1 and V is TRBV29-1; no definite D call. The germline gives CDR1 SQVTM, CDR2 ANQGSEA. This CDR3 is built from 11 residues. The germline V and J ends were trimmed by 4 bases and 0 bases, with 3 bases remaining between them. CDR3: CSVVVNTEAFF. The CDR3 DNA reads TGCAGCGTTGTAGTGAACACTGAAGCTTTCTTT.

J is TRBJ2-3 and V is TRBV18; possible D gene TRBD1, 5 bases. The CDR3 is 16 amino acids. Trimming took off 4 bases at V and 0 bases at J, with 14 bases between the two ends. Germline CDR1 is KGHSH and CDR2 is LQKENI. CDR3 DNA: TGTGCCAGCTCACGACAGTTTATTCCTAGCACAGATACGCAGTATTTT. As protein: CASSRQFIPSTDTQYF.

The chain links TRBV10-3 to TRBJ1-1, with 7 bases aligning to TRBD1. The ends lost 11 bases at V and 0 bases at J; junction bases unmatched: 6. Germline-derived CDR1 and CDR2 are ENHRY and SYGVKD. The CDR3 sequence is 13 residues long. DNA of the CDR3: TGTGCCTCTCGGACAGGATTGAACACTGAAGCTTTCTTT. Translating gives CASRTGLNTEAFF.

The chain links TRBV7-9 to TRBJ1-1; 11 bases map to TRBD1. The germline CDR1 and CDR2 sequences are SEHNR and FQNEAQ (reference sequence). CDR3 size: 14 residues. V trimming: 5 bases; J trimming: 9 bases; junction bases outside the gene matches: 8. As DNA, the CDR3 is TGTGCCAGCAGCACCCGGACAGGGGGCCCCAAAGCTTTCTTT. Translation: CASSTRTGGPKAFF.

CDR3 region: CAWMGQPNTEAFF. Here the CDR3 DNA reads TGTGCCTGGATGGGACAGCCGAACACTGAAGCTTTCTTT. This chain links TRBV30 with TRBJ1-1; 7 bases are a match to TRBD1. Germline assignment: CDR1 GTSNPN and CDR2 SVGIG (reference sequence). The CDR3 runs 13 residues. Trimming at V came to 4 bases and at J to 1 base, leaving 3 bases not matched to a gene.

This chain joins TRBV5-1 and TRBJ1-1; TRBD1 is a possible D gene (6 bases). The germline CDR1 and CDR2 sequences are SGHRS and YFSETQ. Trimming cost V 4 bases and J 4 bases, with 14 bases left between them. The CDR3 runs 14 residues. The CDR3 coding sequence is TGCGCCAGCAGCCCCATGACAGGCCGCACTGAAGCTTTCTTT. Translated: CASSPMTGRTEAFF.

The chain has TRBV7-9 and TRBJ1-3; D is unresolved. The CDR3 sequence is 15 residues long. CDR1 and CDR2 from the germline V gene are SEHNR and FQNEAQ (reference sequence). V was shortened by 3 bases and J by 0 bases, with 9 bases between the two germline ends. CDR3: CASSFEVNSGNTIYF. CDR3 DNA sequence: TGTGCCAGCAGCTTCGAGGTGAACTCTGGAAACACCATATATTTT.

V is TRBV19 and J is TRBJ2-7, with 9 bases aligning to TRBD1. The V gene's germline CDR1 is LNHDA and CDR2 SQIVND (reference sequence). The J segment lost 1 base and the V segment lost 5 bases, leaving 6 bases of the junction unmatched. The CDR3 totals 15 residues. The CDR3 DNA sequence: TGTGCCAGTAGTGGAGGACAGGGGCGATCCTACGAGCAGTACTTC. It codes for CASSGGQGRSYEQYF. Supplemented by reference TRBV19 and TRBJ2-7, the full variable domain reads DGGITQSPKYLFRKEGQNVTLSCEQNLNHDAMYWYRQDPGQGLRLIYYSQIVNDFQKGDIAEGYSVSREKKESFPLTVTSAQKNPTAFYLCASSGGQGRSYEQYFGPGTRLTVT.

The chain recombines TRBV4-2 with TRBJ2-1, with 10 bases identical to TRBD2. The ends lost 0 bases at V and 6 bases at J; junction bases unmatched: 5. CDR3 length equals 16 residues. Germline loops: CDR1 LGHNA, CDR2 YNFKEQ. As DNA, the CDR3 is TGTGCCAGCAGCCAAGAACTGGTAGCGGGGGGCAATGAGCAGTTCTTC. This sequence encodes CASSQELVAGGNEQFF.

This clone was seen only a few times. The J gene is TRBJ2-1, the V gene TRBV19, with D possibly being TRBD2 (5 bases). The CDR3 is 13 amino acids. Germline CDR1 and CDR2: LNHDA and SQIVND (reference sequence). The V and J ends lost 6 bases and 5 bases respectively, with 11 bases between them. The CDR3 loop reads CASRMDGNNEQFF. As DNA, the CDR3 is TGTGCCAGTAGGATGGACGGGAACAATGAGCAGTTCTTC.

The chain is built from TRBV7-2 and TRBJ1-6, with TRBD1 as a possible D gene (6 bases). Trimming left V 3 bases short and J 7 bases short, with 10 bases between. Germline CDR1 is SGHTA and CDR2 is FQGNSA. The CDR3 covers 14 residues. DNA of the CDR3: TGTGCCAGCAGCTTGTTACAGGGCAATTCACCCCTCCACTTT. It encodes CASSLLQGNSPLHF.

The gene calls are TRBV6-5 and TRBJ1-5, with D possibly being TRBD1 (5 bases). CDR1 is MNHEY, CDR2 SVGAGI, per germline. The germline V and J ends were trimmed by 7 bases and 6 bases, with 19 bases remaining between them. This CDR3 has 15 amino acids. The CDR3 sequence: CASISIWGVGQPQHF. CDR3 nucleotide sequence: TGTGCCAGCATCTCAATATGGGGGGTTGGTCAGCCCCAGCATTTT.

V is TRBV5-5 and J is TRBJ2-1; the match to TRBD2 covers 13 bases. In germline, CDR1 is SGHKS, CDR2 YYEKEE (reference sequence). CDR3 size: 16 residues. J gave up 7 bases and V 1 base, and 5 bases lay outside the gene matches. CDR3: CASSLWLGLAGNEQFF. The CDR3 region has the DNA TGTGCCAGCAGCTTGTGGCTGGGACTAGCGGGGAATGAGCAGTTCTTC.

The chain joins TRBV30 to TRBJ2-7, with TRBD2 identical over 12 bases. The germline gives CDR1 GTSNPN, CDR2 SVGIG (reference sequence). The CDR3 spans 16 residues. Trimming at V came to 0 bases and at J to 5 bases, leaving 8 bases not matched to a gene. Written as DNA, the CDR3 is TGTGCCTGGAGTGTTGCTAGCGGGAGGGCCGGAGACGAGCAGTACTTC. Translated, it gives CAWSVASGRAGDEQYF.

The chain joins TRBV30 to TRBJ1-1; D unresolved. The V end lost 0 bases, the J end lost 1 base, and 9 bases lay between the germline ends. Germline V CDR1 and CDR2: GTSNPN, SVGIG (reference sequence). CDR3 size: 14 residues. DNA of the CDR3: TGTGCCTGGAGTGTTAAACAGACGAACACTGAAGCTTTCTTT. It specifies CAWSVKQTNTEAFF.

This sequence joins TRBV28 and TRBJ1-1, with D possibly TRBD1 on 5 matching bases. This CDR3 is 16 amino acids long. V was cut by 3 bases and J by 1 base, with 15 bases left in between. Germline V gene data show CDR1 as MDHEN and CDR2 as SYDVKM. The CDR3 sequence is CASSLLPYRTNTEAFF. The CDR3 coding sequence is TGTGCCAGCAGTTTGCTCCCCTACAGGACGAACACTGAAGCTTTCTTT.

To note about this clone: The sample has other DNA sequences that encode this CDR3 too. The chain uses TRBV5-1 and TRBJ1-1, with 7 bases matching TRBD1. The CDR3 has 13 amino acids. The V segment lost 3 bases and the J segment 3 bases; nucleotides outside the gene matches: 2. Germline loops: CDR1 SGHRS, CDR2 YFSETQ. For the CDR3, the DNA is TGCGCCAGCAGCTCTCAGGGGGACACTGAAGCTTTCTTT. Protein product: CASSSQGDTEAFF. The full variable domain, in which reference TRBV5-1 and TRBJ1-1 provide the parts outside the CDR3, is KAGVTQTPRYLIKTRGQQVTLSCSPISGHRSVSWYQQTPGQGLQFLFEYFSETQRNKGNFPGRFSGRQFSNSRSEMNVSTLELGDSALYLCASSSQGDTEAFFGQGTRLTVV.

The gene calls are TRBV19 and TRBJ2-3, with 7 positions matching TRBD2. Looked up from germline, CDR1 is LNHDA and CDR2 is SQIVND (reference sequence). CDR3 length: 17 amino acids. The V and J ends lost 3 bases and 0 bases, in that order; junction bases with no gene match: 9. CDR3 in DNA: TGTGCCAGTAGTATTTTGGGGGGGAAACCTAGCACAGATACGCAGTATTTT. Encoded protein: CASSILGGKPSTDTQYF.

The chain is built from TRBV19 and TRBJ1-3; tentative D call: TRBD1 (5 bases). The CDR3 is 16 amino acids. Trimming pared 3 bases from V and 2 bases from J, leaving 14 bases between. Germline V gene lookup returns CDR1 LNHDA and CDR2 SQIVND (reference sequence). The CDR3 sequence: CASSMGLQDPGNTIYF. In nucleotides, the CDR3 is TGTGCCAGTAGTATGGGCCTACAGGATCCTGGAAACACCATATATTTT.

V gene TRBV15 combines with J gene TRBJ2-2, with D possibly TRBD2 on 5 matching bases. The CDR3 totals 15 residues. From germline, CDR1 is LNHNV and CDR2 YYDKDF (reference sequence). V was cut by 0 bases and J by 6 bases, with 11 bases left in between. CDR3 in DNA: TGTGCCACCAGCAGAGAGGTCGGGGTAGCCGGGGAGCTGTTTTTT. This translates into CATSREVGVAGELFF. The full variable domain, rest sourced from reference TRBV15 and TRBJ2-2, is DAMVIQNPRYQVTQFGKPVTLSCSQTLNHNVMYWYQQKSSQAPKLLFHYYDKDFNNEADTPDNFQSRRPNTSFCFLDIRSPGLGDTAMYLCATSREVGVAGELFFGEGSRLTVL.

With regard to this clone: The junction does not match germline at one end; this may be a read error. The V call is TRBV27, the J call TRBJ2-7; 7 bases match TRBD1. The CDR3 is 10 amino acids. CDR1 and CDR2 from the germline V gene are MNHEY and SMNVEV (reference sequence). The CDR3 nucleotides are TGTGCCAGCAGATGGACAGGTTCCAACTTC. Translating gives CASRWTGSNF.